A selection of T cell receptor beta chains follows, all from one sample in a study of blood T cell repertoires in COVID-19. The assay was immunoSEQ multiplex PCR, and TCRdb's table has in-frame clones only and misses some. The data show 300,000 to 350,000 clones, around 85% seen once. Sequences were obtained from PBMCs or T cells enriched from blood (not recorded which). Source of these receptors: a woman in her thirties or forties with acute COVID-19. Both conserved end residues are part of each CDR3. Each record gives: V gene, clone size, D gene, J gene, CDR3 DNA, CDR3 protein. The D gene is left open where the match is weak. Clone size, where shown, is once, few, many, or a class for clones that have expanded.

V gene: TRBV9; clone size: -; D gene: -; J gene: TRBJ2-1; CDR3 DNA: TGTGCCAGCAGCGTACAGGACTACGGGACAGACAACGGCGGGGGGCGTTCCCACAATGAGCAGTTCTTC; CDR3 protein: CASSVQDYGTDNGGGRSHNEQFF
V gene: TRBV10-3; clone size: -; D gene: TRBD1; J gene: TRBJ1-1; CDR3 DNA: TGTGCCATCAGTGAATTTTTTGGGACAGGGATAATGAACACTGAAGCTTTCTTT; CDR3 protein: CAISEFFGTGIMNTEAFF
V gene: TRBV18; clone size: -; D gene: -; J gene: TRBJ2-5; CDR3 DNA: TGTGCCAGCTCACCACCGCAGTCAGAGACCCAGTACTTC; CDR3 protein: CASSPPQSETQYF
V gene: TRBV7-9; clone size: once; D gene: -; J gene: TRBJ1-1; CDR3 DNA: TGTGCCAGCAGCGAAGGTGGGGCAGGGAACACTGAAGCTTTCTTT; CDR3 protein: CASSEGGAGNTEAFF
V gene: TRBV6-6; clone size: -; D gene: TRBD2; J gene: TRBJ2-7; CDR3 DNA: TGTGCCAGCAGAGGGACTAGCAGACACTACGAGCAGTACTTC; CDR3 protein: CASRGTSRHYEQYF
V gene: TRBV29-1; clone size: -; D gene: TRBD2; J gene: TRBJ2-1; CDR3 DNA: TGCAGCGGGGGACTAGCGGTCAATGAGCAGTTCTTC; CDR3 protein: CSGGLAVNEQFF
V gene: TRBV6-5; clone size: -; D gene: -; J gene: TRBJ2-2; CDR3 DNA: TGTGCCAGCAGTTACTCGACTATGGGATCGAGCGGGGAGCTGTTTTTT; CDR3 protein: CASSYSTMGSSGELFF
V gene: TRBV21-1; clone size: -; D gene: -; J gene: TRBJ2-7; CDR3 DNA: TGTGCCAGCAGCAAAAGCCCCACAGGGGCTACGCACGAGCAGTACTTC; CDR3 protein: CASSKSPTGATHEQYF
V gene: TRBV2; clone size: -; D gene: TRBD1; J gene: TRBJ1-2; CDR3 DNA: TGTGCCAGCAGTTTCCGGGACAGGGTTAACTATGGCTACACCTTC; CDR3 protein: CASSFRDRVNYGYTF
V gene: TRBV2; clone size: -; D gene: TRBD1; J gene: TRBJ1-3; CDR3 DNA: TGTGCCAGCAGTGGCGCCGGGGACAGGATCTACGGAAACACCATATATTTT; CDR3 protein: CASSGAGDRIYGNTIYF
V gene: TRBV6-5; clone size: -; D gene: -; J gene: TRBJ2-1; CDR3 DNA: TGTGCCAGCACCCGTGGAACTAAGTCTGGTAATGAGCAGTTCTTC; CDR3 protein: CASTRGTKSGNEQFF
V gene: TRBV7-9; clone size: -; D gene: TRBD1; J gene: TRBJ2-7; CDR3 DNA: TGTGCCAGCACCACCCGTTCCCCAGGGGACAGGGGTACACGACGAACTTACGAGCAGTACTTC; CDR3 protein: CASTTRSPGDRGTRRTYEQYF
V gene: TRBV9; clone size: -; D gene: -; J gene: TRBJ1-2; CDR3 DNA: TGTGCCAGCAGCGTAGACACCCTCTATGGCTACACCTTC; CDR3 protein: CASSVDTLYGYTF
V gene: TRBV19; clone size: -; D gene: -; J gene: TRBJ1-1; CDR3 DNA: TGTGCCAGTAGTATAGATCCACGACAGAAACTAGAAGCTTTCTTT; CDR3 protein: CASSIDPRQKLEAFF
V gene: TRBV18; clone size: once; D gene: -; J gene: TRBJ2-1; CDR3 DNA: TGTGCCAGCTCACCTAAAGGGGGTGAGCAGTTCTTC; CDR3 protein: CASSPKGGEQFF
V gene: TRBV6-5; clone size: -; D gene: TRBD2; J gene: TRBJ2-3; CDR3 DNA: TGTGCCAGCTCCAGCGGGGGGCCGGATACGCAGTATTTT; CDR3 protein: CASSSGGPDTQYF
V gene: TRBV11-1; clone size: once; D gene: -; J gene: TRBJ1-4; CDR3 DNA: TGTGCCAGCAGCTACTCAGGGATTGCAACTAATGAAAAACTGTTTTTT; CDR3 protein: CASSYSGIATNEKLFF
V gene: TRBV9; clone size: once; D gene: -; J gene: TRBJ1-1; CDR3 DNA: TGTGCCAGCAGCGCCGGGTGGCACACTGAAGCTTTCTTT; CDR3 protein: CASSAGWHTEAFF
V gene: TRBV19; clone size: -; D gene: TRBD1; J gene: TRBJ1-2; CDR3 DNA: TGTGCCAGTATGGCCCATGGACAGGGGGTCGGCTACACCTTC; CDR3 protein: CASMAHGQGVGYTF
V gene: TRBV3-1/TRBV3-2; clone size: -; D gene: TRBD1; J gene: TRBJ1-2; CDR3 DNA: TGTGCCAGCAGCCAGCCGGGACAGGGGTTGGGCTACACCTTC; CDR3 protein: CASSQPGQGLGYTF
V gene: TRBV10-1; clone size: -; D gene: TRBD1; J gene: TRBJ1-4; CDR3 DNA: TGCGCCAGCAACCCGGGGGGTGAGGACAGGGGAACTAATGAAAAACTGTTTTTT; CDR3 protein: CASNPGGEDRGTNEKLFF
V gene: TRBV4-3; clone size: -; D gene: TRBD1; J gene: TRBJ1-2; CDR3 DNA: TGCGCCAGCAGCCAAGATACAGGGACAGGGTCGTACTATGGCTACACCTTC; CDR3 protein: CASSQDTGTGSYYGYTF